Shown below are 2 T cell receptor beta chains from a single sample sequenced in a study of cytomegalovirus exposure and HLA in healthy donors. Primers: 60 Vbeta forward and 13 Jbeta reverse. Data came from immunoSEQ multiplex PCR; TCRdb stores just in-frame clones and leaves some out. The repertoire has about 190,000 clones, roughly 77% of them found once; the top ten carry approximately 5%. What was sequenced was PBMCs. The receptors stem from a man under 40 in good health and CMV-seropositive.

The chain employs TRBV7-3 and TRBJ2-3; TRBD2 matches 10 bases. This CDR3 is 18 amino acids long. Germline lookup yields CDR1 SGHTA and CDR2 FQGTGA. With V trimmed by 4 bases and J by 5 bases, 15 bases remained unmatched. CDR3 sequence (DNA): TGTGCCAGCAGCTCCCCGGGTAGGGTAGCGGGGGGTATAGATACGCAGTATTTT. Translated: CASSSPGRVAGGIDTQYF.

Comments on this clone: One end of the junction varies from germline; a read error may be responsible. The CDR3 is CSSSRVNYGYTF. CDR3 coding DNA: TGTTCCAGCAGCCGCGTCAACTATGGCTACACCTTC. The V call is TRBV7-9, the J call TRBJ1-2; D call uncertain. This CDR3 is built from 12 residues. The germline CDR1 and CDR2 sequences are SEHNR and FQNEAQ (reference sequence).